This T cell receptor (beta chain) was observed in a study of memory CD4+ T cells and cytomegalovirus serostatus. Overall study: Of the healthy Belgian adults, fewer than 10 were CMV seropositive and fewer than 30 seronegative.

A note on this clone: Antigen specificity is unknown.

The CDR3 length is 15 residues. Trimming at V came to 10 bases and at J to 4 bases, leaving 7 bases not matched to a gene. Looked up from germline, CDR1 is ENHRY and CDR2 is SYGVKD. Overall study results and limits: The CMV-associated TCR signature appears largely within the CD4+ memory repertoire.

As originally analysed: Out-of-frame sequences were removed, leaving about 2,300,000 distinct TCRbeta sequences. Sequenced by immunoSEQ multiplex PCR; TCRdb stores in-frame clones only, minus some. That table is the source of V, J and clone size, and D and trimming were worked out from the DNA. This sample carries 70,000 or so clones, around 80% of them seen once, and the ten largest clones take just over 2.5%. Single viable CD3+CD4+CD8-CD45RO+ cells were sorted as the memory CD4+ T cells. Serum IgG to CMV pp150, pp28, p38 and p52 defined serostatus. J is TRBJ2-5 and V is TRBV10-3; TRBD2 matches at 15 bases. This clonotype was obtained from an adult in good health and CMV-seropositive. Sequenced material: memory CD4+ T cells from blood. The CDR3: CATTWTSGGGETQYF. DNA of the CDR3: TGTGCCACAACCTGGACTAGCGGGGGGGGAGAGACCCAGTACTTC.